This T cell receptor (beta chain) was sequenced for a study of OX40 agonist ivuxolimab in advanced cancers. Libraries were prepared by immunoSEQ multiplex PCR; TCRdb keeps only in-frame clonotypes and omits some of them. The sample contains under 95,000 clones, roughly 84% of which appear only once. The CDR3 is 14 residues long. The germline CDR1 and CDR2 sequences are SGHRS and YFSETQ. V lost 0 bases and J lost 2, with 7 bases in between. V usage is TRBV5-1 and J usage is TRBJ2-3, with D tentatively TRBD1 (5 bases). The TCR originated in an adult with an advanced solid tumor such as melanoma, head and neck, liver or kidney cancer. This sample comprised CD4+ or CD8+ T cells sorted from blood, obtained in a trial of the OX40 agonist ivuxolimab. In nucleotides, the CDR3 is TGCGCCAGCAGCTTGGGACAGAACACAGATACGCAGTATTTT. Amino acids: CASSLGQNTDTQYF.